The 17 T cell receptor beta chains below all came from one sample that was sequenced in a study of response to subunit inactivated influenza vaccine (dated by TCRdb to the late 2010s). Libraries came from RT-PCR. The reads were generated on an Illumina HiSeq 2500. The public reads were quality trimmed at Q25 with fastp and then assembled into clones with MiXCR by TCRdb, keeping productive beta chains. Merged by CDR3 protein, the rows form single entries marked with the most common genes and DNA. The sample table holds 540,000 or so distinct CDR3 sequences, of which 10% to 15% were seen once. The ten largest clones represent 10% to 15% of the sample. In light of the paper, this sample's time point label describes: approximately 45 days after influenza vaccine administration. The material sequenced was PBMCs from blood, taken around seven weeks after vaccination. Receptors were obtained from a man aged 45-65 years who received an inactivated influenza vaccine. Donor details come from another sample of the same person, matched by shared clones.

This chain links TRBV5-5 with TRBJ2-7; 11 bases are shared with TRBD1. CDR3 length: 15 amino acids. Losses at the gene ends were 4 bases for V and 3 bases for J; bases not matched to a gene: 6. Germline CDR1 is SGHKS and CDR2 is YYEKEE (reference sequence). In nucleotides, the CDR3 is TGTGCCAGCAGCGGGGGACAGGGGGTCTTCTACGAGCAGTACTTC. Residues: CASSGGQGVFYEQYF.

This clonotype was picked up a small number of times. The rearrangement joins TRBV7-9 to TRBJ2-1, with D perhaps assigned TRBD1 or TRBD2 (5 bases each). Trimming removed 5 bases from V and 1 base from J, with 12 bases in between. Looked up from germline, CDR1 is SEHNR and CDR2 is FQNEAQ (reference sequence). The CDR3 runs to 15 residues. DNA for the CDR3: TGTGCCAGCAGCCCCCGGGACCTTTCCTACAATGAGCAGTTCTTC. Residues: CASSPRDLSYNEQFF.

The CDR3 loop reads CASSLDLTGELFF. The DNA of the CDR3 is TGCGCCAGCAGCTTGGACCTCACCGGGGAGCTGTTTTTT. The rearrangement links TRBV5-1 to TRBJ2-2; D call uncertain. CDR1 and CDR2 (germline): SGHRS, YFSETQ. The CDR3 extends over 13 amino acids. The ends were cut back, 0 bases at V and 4 bases at J, with 4 bases in the middle.

The genes are TRBV10-3 and TRBJ2-7, with no clear D. CDR1 and CDR2 from the germline V gene are ENHRY and SYGVKD. The germline V and J ends were trimmed by 6 bases and 1 base, with 10 bases remaining between them. This CDR3 is 13 amino acids long. Here the CDR3 reads CAISVTESYEQYF. The CDR3 coding sequence is TGTGCCATCAGCGTTACAGAATCCTACGAGCAGTACTTC.

V is TRBV29-1 and J is TRBJ2-3, with 12 bases identical to TRBD1. The CDR3 spans 15 residues. The germline V gene has CDR1 SQVTM and CDR2 ANQGSEA. V dropped 5 bases and J dropped 7; count of bases not matched to a gene: 10. The CDR3 region has the DNA TGCAGCGTTTCTCCGGGACAGGGGGCGCGAAATACGCAGTATTTT. Translation: CSVSPGQGARNTQYF.

This clonotype was counted many times. V is TRBV7-2 and J is TRBJ2-7, with a tentative D call TRBD2 (6 bases). Germline loops: CDR1 SGHTA, CDR2 FQGNSA. The CDR3 is made up of 14 amino acids. V dropped 1 base and J dropped 6 bases, with 13 bases sitting between them. The CDR3: CASSLGPRDFEQYF. The CDR3, as DNA: TGTGCCAGCAGCTTAGGCCCAAGGGACTTCGAGCAGTACTTC. Combining the CDR3 with reference TRBV7-2 and TRBJ2-7 gives the whole variable domain GAGVSQSPSNKVTEKGKDVELRCDPISGHTALYWYRQSLGQGLEFLIYFQGNSAPDKSGLPSDRFSAERTGGSVSTLTIQRTQQEDSAVYLCASSLGPRDFEQYFGPGTRLTVT.

The chain's CDR3 is CASSRTLDNTEAFF. For the CDR3, the DNA is TGTGCCAGCAGCCGTACCCTGGACAACACTGAAGCTTTCTTT. This chain uses TRBV4-2 with TRBJ1-1; D is ambiguous. The V end lost 4 bases, the J end lost 2 bases, and 11 bases lay between the germline ends. This CDR3 region has 14 residues. Germline loops: CDR1 LGHNA, CDR2 YNFKEQ.

This sequence joins TRBV12-3 or TRBV12-4 and TRBJ2-3, with D unresolved. This CDR3 comprises 15 residues. V dropped 2 bases and J dropped 4 bases, with 13 bases sitting between them. The CDR3 is CASSLHGVTADTQYF. The CDR3 DNA follows: TGTGCCAGCAGTTTACATGGGGTCACCGCAGATACGCAGTATTTT.

This clonotype was counted many times. The chain couples TRBV27 to TRBJ2-7; 9 bases are a match to TRBD2. CDR3 length equals 14 residues. CDR1 and CDR2 from the germline V gene are MNHEY and SMNVEV (reference sequence). Germline trimming cut 6 bases from V and 2 bases from J; bases unmatched to any gene: 5. The CDR3 DNA sequence: TGTGCCAGCAGAAGGACTAGCGAGACCTACGAGCAGTACTTC. Its translation is CASRRTSETYEQYF.

This clonotype was found a few times. The genes are TRBV25-1 and TRBJ2-1, with 7 bases matching TRBD2. Trimming cost V 1 base and J 7 bases; bases outside gene matches: 7. In germline, CDR1 is MGHDK, CDR2 SYGVNS. The CDR3 is made up of 15 amino acids. CDR3 DNA sequence: TGTGCCAGCAGTGAATTGGAGGGGCGGGGGAATGAGCAGTTCTTC. Protein product: CASSELEGRGNEQFF. Looking up the rest from reference TRBV25-1 and TRBJ2-1 gives the full variable domain: EADIYQTPRYLVIGTGKKITLECSQTMGHDKMYWYQQDPGMELHLIHYSYGVNSTEKGDLSSESTVSRIRTEHFPLTLESARPSHTSQYLCASSELEGRGNEQFFGPGTRLTVL.

The chain uses TRBV28 and TRBJ1-2; no firm D call. This CDR3 contains 13 residues. The germline CDR1 and CDR2 sequences are MDHEN and SYDVKM. Trimming removed 7 bases from V and 5 bases from J, with 14 bases in between. The CDR3 loop is CASNSAGQYGYTF. The DNA for the CDR3 is TGTGCCAGCAATTCTGCAGGTCAATATGGCTACACCTTC.

The chain carries TRBV7-9 and TRBJ2-2; weak D call: TRBD2 (5 bases). The CDR3 covers 13 residues. Trimming removed 2 bases at V and 7 bases at J, with 8 bases between. The V gene's germline CDR1 is SEHNR and CDR2 FQNEAQ (reference sequence). The CDR3 nucleotides are TGTGCCAGCAGCTTAATACTAGACGGGGAGCTGTTTTTT. Protein product: CASSLILDGELFF.

This clonotype was seen a handful of times. J is TRBJ1-2 and V is TRBV5-1; D gene unclear. Germline V gene lookup returns CDR1 SGHRS and CDR2 YFSETQ. The CDR3 covers 14 residues. Deletions cut 4 bases from V and 2 bases from J, with 12 bases between. The CDR3 sequence: CASSPDTVNYGYTF. The CDR3 DNA sequence: TGCGCCAGCAGCCCGGATACAGTAAACTATGGCTACACCTTC.

V is TRBV6-2 or TRBV6-3 and J is TRBJ2-7; tentatively, D is TRBD2 (5 bases). V dropped 0 bases and J dropped 2 bases, with 17 bases sitting between them. The CDR3 extends over 17 amino acids. Germline CDR1 reads MNHEY; CDR2 reads SVGEGT. Written as DNA, the CDR3 is TGTGCCAGCAGTTACTCGATGAGTAGCGAATTCGCCTACGAGCAGTACTTC. This codes for CASSYSMSSEFAYEQYF.

This clonotype appeared many times. This sequence joins TRBV11-2 and TRBJ2-5; D is unresolved. Trimming took off 2 bases at V and 2 bases at J, with 9 bases between the two ends. The germline CDR1 and CDR2 sequences are SGHAT and FQNNGV. The CDR3 runs 14 residues. The CDR3 coding sequence is TGTGCCAGCAGCTTAATAGCCCCTCAAGAGACCCAGTACTTC. Its protein is CASSLIAPQETQYF.

In this sample, this clonotype turned up many times. The chain recombines TRBV29-1 with TRBJ2-2, with D possibly TRBD1 on 5 matching bases. This CDR3 contains 12 residues. Germline V gene sequence: CDR1 SQVTM, CDR2 ANQGSEA. The V gene lost 7 bases and the J gene lost 1 base, with 7 bases spanning the gap. CDR3 region: CSAGQNTGELFF. Here the CDR3 DNA reads TGCAGCGCTGGACAGAACACCGGGGAGCTGTTTTTT.

Ten or more counts support this clonotype. The chain recombines TRBV7-9 with TRBJ2-7, with D maybe TRBD1 (5 bases). The CDR3 runs to 14 residues. Germline values: CDR1 SEHNR, CDR2 FQNEAQ (reference sequence). V was trimmed by 2 bases and J by 5 bases, leaving 13 bases between them. CDR3 sequence (DNA): TGTGCCAGCAGCTTAAGCAGGGAAATCAACGAGCAGTACTTC. Its protein product is CASSLSREINEQYF.